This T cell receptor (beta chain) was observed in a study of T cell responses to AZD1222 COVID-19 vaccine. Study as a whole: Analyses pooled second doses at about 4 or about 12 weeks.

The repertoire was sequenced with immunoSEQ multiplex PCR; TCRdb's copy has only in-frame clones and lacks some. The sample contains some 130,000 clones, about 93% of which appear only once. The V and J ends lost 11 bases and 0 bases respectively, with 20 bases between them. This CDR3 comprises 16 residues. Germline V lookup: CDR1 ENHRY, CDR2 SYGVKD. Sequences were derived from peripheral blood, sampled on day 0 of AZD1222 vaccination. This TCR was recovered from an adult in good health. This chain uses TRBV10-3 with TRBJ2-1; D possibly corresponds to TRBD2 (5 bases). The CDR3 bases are TGTGCCGCCCATCTAGCCCCGGGGAGCTCCTACAATGAGCAGTTCTTC. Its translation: CAAHLAPGSSYNEQFF.